This T cell receptor (beta chain) stems from a study of human T cells and chemical hapten exposure. Study as a whole: The variation in per-sample TCR yields arose mainly from small differences in pooled library volumes. Study-level points and caveats: No change in TCRs above 1 in 1000 frequency was produced by DPC sensitization.

Time point here: healthy volunteer bleed at 2 weeks. Total RNA came from unfractionated whole blood. This clonotype was seen more than once but under ten times. Its target is not known. Individual cDNA molecules received unique molecular identifiers in the library. In the original processing: Sequenced samples showed a median of approximately 100,000 TCRs each, with counts running from about 20,000 to 690,000. TCRdb re-called the RACE reads through MiXCR, storing one row per CDR3 protein. In this record, the V and J calls reflect TCRdb's handling and not the investigators' own analysis. The table lists around 130,000 distinct CDR3 sequences, 8.5% to 9.5% of them singletons. Sequenced: whole blood. The receptor comes from a male donor in good health. Some clones in this sample may be carry-over from other donors' samples.

As DNA, the CDR3 is TGTGCCAGCAGCTTGTATACAACTATGAACACTGAAGCTTTCTTT. Amino acids: CASSLYTTMNTEAFF. The chain joins TRBV5-5 to TRBJ1-1; no clear D gene. There are 15 residues in the CDR3. Germline V gene lookup returns CDR1 SGHKS and CDR2 YYEKEE (reference sequence). V was clipped by 1 base and J by 0 bases, with 10 bases between them.